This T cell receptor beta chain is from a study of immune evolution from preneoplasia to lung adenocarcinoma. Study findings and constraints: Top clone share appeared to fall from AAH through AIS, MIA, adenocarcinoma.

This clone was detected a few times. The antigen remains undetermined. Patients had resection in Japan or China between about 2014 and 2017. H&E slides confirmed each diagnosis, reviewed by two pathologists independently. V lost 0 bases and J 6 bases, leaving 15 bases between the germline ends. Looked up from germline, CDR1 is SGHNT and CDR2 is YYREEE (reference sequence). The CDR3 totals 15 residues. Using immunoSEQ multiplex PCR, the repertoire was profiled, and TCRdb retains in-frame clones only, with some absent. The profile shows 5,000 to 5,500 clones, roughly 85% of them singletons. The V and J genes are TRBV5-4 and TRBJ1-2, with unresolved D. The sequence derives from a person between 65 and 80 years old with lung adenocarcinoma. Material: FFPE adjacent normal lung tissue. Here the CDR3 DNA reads TGTGCCAGCAGCTTGGGACTCGAGGTGGTGAATGGCTACACCTTC. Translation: CASSLGLEVVNGYTF.